This TCR beta chain was retrieved from a study of cytomegalovirus exposure and HLA in healthy donors. Generated by immunoSEQ multiplex PCR, the TCRdb table keeps only in-frame clones and is missing some. This table holds about 360,000 clones, 70% to 90% found once. Losses at the gene ends were 5 bases for V and 5 bases for J; bases not matched to a gene: 7. This CDR3 region has 14 residues. Germline-derived CDR1 and CDR2 are LNHDA and SQIVND (reference sequence). The sequenced sample consisted of PBMCs. This receptor was taken from a woman in her late teens or twenties in good health and CMV-seronegative. This chain joins TRBV19 and TRBJ1-1; 8 bases line up with TRBD1. The CDR3 region is CASSLQGGVTEAFF. The CDR3 coding sequence is TGTGCCAGTAGTTTACAGGGGGGGGTGACTGAAGCTTTCTTT.